The present T cell receptor beta chain was sequenced within a study of blood T cells in healthy people across ages (dated by TCRdb to the mid-2010s). Concerning the study at large: Template switching captured roughly one uniquely barcoded TCR beta cDNA molecule per two T cells in model experiments. The donors were split into four age groups: young (average 16 years), middle-aged (39), aged (approximately 60) and long-lived (under 85). Using deep sequencing normalized with unique cDNA molecular identifiers, the study measured how TCR beta repertoire diversity changes with age. To avoid experimental bias, donors of different ages were spread randomly across the sequencing lanes. The study analyzed two additional independent replicas of 1 million unique cDNA reads from the same blood draw for two donors, one aged 18 to 29 and one aged 80 or older. Overall study results and their limits: Observed TCR beta diversity correlated strongly with the percentage of naive T cells measured by flow cytometry. The long-lived group showed more naive CD4+ T cells, fewer expanded clones and increased TCR diversity than the aged group, suggesting age selection. Because the CMV infection status of the donors was unknown, age-related changes in expanded clonotypes may potentially have been confounded. Bulk unsorted PBMC profiling prevented conclusive comparison of naive and antigen-experienced compartments. Estimates of total diversity based on one million sequenced T cells were regarded as lower bounds and as underestimates. As age increased, observed TCR beta diversity per million T cells dropped in a roughly linear way, and a significant reduction was already evident by age 40.

The roughly 38 donors, aged about 6 to 95 years, were systemically healthy Caucasian individuals from Russia. Each donor gave around 9.5 milliliters of peripheral blood, collected into EDTA-treated Vacutainer tubes. Ficoll-Paque density-gradient centrifugation was used to isolate PBMCs, with at least 6.5 million per sample. Trizol reagent was used to extract total RNA from PBMCs, with at least 5.5 micrograms per sample. The percentages of naive CD45RAhigh/CD27high T cells were determined by flow cytometry on a PBMC aliquot from every donor. This clonotype was counted at least ten times. What this receptor recognizes is not known. Base qualities are not recorded, but no much larger clone differs from it by a single base. Receptors were amplified or captured by 5' RACE. The instrument was an Illumina HiSeq 2500. A second PCR of about 7 to 12 cycles was run with a J-beta primer mix and a sample-barcoded 5' primer. A template-switch 5' adaptor carrying 12 random nucleotides introduced a unique molecular identifier onto each TCR beta cDNA molecule. At least 2.5 million CDR3-containing paired-end reads were obtained from each sample. First-strand cDNA synthesis was performed from all RNA using the Mint cDNA synthesis kit, with priming by a TRBC-specific oligonucleotide. After uracil-DNA glycosylase treatment, a first 18-cycle PCR used universal primers M1SS and BC2_uni_R on all cDNA. Per the source publication's procedure: Normalization of each sample was performed by random selection of 1 million high-quality reads, each carrying a distinct molecular identifier. Instead of being binned into consensus sequences, reads that shared molecular identifiers were thrown out. MiTCR, set to a Q25 quality threshold and the strictest error-elimination algorithm, was used for CDR3 identification, clonotype clustering and error correction. A nonparametric unseen species model using Euler transformation provided a lower-bound estimate of total TCR beta diversity. TCRdb's own reprocessing of the public reads used fastp at Q25 and MiXCR and kept productive beta chains. Rows with one shared CDR3 protein collapse into an entry with the most common genes and DNA. Clone size and V and J calls follow TCRdb, not the original study. Present in this sample are 800,000 to 1,000,000 distinct CDR3 sequences, around 48% of which were seen just once. The ten largest clonotypes hold around 15% of the sample.

Sequences SQVTM (CDR1) and ANQGSEA (CDR2) are obtained from the germline V gene. The CDR3 sequence holds 13 residues, the cysteine and phenylalanine included. Only CDR3 DNA remains: 39 bases, in frame from the first base. V is pared back by 4 bases and J by 8 bases, with 17 bases lying between the germline termini. This sequence originates from a man between 25 and 39 years old in good health. The chain is made from TRBV29-1 and TRBJ1-2; tentative D gene TRBD1, with 5 bases matching. Sequencing was performed on blood. The CDR3 amino acid sequence is: CSVVGTGSRGYTF. The nucleotides are TGCAGCGTTGTGGGCACAGGTAGTCGGGGCTACACCTTC.